The 2 T cell receptor beta chains below come from one sample, sequenced in a study of cytotoxic CD8 clonotypes in ibrutinib-treated CLL (dated by TCRdb to 2020 to 2022). Library preparation employed the immunoSEQ multiplex PCR assay. The immuneACCESS repertoire file appears here via TCRdb, limited to in-frame rearrangements. These files lack a portion of the clones; in checked studies, under half of the deficit traces to unresolved V genes, and the cause of the others is not known. The sample contains 30,000 or so clones, approximately 57% of them found a single time. The top ten clones comprise approximately 5.4% of the sample. The sample was PBMCs, taken before ibrutinib treatment. These receptor sequences come from a human donor with chronic lymphocytic leukemia.

The chain uses TRBV27 and TRBJ2-1; TRBD2 might be the D (6 bases). V shed 4 bases and J shed 9 bases, with 7 bases lying between them. The CDR3 spans 11 residues. The V gene's germline CDR1 is MNHEY and CDR2 SMNVEV (reference sequence). The CDR3 DNA is TGTGCCAGCAGTTCGGGGGTTGAGCAGTTCTTC. It translates to CASSSGVEQFF.

This clone was recorded a few times. This chain joins TRBV9 and TRBJ1-6; D unclear. Germline CDR1 and CDR2: SGDLS and YYNGEE. CDR3 length equals 13 residues. V was pared by 0 bases and J by 9 bases, with 7 bases between. The CDR3 bases are TGTGCCAGCAGCGTAGGTAGCGCTTCACCCCTCCACTTT. Its translation: CASSVGSASPLHF.